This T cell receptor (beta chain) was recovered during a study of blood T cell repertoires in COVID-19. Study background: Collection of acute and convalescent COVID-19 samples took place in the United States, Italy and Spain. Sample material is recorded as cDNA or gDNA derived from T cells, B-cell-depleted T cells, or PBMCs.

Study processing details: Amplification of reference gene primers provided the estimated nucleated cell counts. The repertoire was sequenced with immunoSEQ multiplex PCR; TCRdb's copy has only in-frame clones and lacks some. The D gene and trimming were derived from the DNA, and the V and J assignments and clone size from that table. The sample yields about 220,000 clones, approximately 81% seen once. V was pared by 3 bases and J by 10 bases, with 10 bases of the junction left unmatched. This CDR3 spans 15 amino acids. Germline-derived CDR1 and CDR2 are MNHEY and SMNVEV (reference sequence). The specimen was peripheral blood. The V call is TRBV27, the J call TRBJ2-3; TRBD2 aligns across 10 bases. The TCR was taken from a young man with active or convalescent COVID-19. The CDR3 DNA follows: TGTGCCAGCAGTTTTACTAGCGGGGTATCCCCGGCGCAGTATTTT. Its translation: CASSFTSGVSPAQYF.